These T cell receptor beta chains were read from a single sample in a study of shared clonotypes between healthy human individuals. Assay used: immunoSEQ multiplex PCR; TCRdb lists only in-frame clones, some missing. The table shows millions of clones, with more than 85% occurring only once. What was sequenced was naive CD4+ T cells from PBMCs. Receptor source: a man aged 18 to 29 in good health. Some clones in this sample may be carry-over from other donors' samples. The CDR3 runs from the conserved cysteine through the conserved F or W. The D gene is left open where the match is weak. Size tells how often a clone was seen (once, few, many) or the class of an expanded clone, and some rows leave it out.

d_gene: .
v_gene: TRBV2
j_gene: TRBJ1-5
abundance: .
CDR3nt: TGTGCCAGCAGTGAAACACAGCGCAATCAGCCCCAGCATTTT
CDR3aa: CASSETQRNQPQHF

d_gene: TRBD1
v_gene: TRBV18
j_gene: TRBJ1-4
abundance: .
CDR3nt: TGTGCCAGCTCACCGGGACAGAATGAAAAACTGTTTTTT
CDR3aa: CASSPGQNEKLFF

d_gene: .
v_gene: TRBV5-4
j_gene: TRBJ2-5
abundance: .
CDR3nt: TGTGCCAGCAGCTTGAGGGAGACCCAGTACTTC
CDR3aa: CASSLRETQYF

d_gene: TRBD2
v_gene: TRBV6-5
j_gene: TRBJ2-1
abundance: .
CDR3nt: TGTGCCAGCTTTAGTCCTAGCGGGTTCAATGAGCAGTTCTTC
CDR3aa: CASFSPSGFNEQFF

d_gene: .
v_gene: TRBV5-4
j_gene: TRBJ1-4
abundance: .
CDR3nt: TGTGCCAGCAGCCGGTCGACAACTAATGAAAAACTGTTTTTT
CDR3aa: CASSRSTTNEKLFF

d_gene: TRBD1
v_gene: TRBV2
j_gene: TRBJ1-4
abundance: .
CDR3nt: TGTGCCATCGAGTACGGGACAGCAAATGAAAAACTGTTTTTT
CDR3aa: CAIEYGTANEKLFF

d_gene: TRBD1
v_gene: TRBV5-4
j_gene: TRBJ2-7
abundance: .
CDR3nt: TGTGCCAGCAGCCCGAGGGGGCCCCTGATGGGGTACGAGCAGTACTTC
CDR3aa: CASSPRGPLMGYEQYF

d_gene: .
v_gene: TRBV7-9
j_gene: TRBJ2-1
abundance: once
CDR3nt: TGTGCCAGCAGCTCTACCTGGGGGGACGACAGAGTCAATGAGCAGTTCTTC
CDR3aa: CASSSTWGDDRVNEQFF

d_gene: TRBD2
v_gene: TRBV7-3
j_gene: TRBJ2-7
abundance: .
CDR3nt: TGTGCCAGCAGCAAGATCGATAAGCGGACTAGCTCCTACGAGCAGTACTTC
CDR3aa: CASSKIDKRTSSYEQYF

d_gene: .
v_gene: TRBV2
j_gene: TRBJ1-6
abundance: once
CDR3nt: TGTGCCAGCAGTTACTTCAATTCACCCCTCCACTTT
CDR3aa: CASSYFNSPLHF

d_gene: TRBD1
v_gene: TRBV4-1
j_gene: TRBJ1-4
abundance: .
CDR3nt: TGCGCCAGCAGGGACAGGGAAGCTGTAGCTAATGAAAAACTGTTTTTT
CDR3aa: CASRDREAVANEKLFF

d_gene: .
v_gene: TRBV5-1
j_gene: TRBJ2-5
abundance: .
CDR3nt: TGCGCCAGCAGCCGTGGAGCCGAAGAGACCCAGTACTTC
CDR3aa: CASSRGAEETQYF

d_gene: .
v_gene: TRBV30
j_gene: TRBJ1-3
abundance: .
CDR3nt: TGTGCCTGGAGTGTCCGGACACTAACTGGAAACACCATATATTTT
CDR3aa: CAWSVRTLTGNTIYF

d_gene: TRBD2
v_gene: TRBV7-8
j_gene: TRBJ2-2
abundance: .
CDR3nt: TGTGCCAGCAGCTCACGGGGACTAGCGGGACCCACCGGGGAGCTGTTTTTT
CDR3aa: CASSSRGLAGPTGELFF

d_gene: .
v_gene: TRBV28
j_gene: TRBJ2-6
abundance: once
CDR3nt: TGTGCCAGCAGTATGGGGGGTTTATTTGGGGCCAACGTCCTGACTTTC
CDR3aa: CASSMGGLFGANVLTF

d_gene: TRBD1
v_gene: TRBV5-1
j_gene: TRBJ2-1
abundance: once
CDR3nt: TGCGCCAGCAGCGGAGGGACAGGGTCGCATGAGCAGTTCTTC
CDR3aa: CASSGGTGSHEQFF

d_gene: .
v_gene: TRBV28
j_gene: TRBJ2-5
abundance: .
CDR3nt: TGTGCCAGCGGGATAGAGGAGACCCAGTACTTC
CDR3aa: CASGIEETQYF

d_gene: TRBD1
v_gene: TRBV27
j_gene: TRBJ2-4
abundance: once
CDR3nt: TGTGCCAGCAGTACCCCGGGACAGCCAATAGCCAAAAACATTCAGTACTTC
CDR3aa: CASSTPGQPIAKNIQYF

d_gene: .
v_gene: TRBV18
j_gene: TRBJ2-1
abundance: .
CDR3nt: TGTGCCAGCTCACCTTCCTATTCGCAGTTCTTC
CDR3aa: CASSPSYSQFF

d_gene: TRBD1
v_gene: TRBV7-2
j_gene: TRBJ1-1
abundance: .
CDR3nt: TGTGCCAGCAGCCCCGGGAGACAGGGGCTAGGAGCTTTCTTT
CDR3aa: CASSPGRQGLGAFF

d_gene: .
v_gene: TRBV7-3
j_gene: TRBJ2-1
abundance: .
CDR3nt: TGTGCCAGCAGCTTAACTTCTGGGTCCGCCTACAATGAGCAGTTCTTC
CDR3aa: CASSLTSGSAYNEQFF

d_gene: .
v_gene: TRBV5-4
j_gene: TRBJ2-5
abundance: .
CDR3nt: TGTGCCAGCAGCTTGGACTCGCAGGGGTACCAAGAGACCCAGTACTTC
CDR3aa: CASSLDSQGYQETQYF

d_gene: TRBD2
v_gene: TRBV5-1
j_gene: TRBJ2-3
abundance: .
CDR3nt: TGCGCCAGCAGCTTGGGGGCGGGGGCAGATACGCAGTATTTT
CDR3aa: CASSLGAGADTQYF

d_gene: TRBD2
v_gene: TRBV2
j_gene: TRBJ2-3
abundance: .
CDR3nt: TGTGCCAGCAGTGAAGGTAGCGGGAGAGGAGATACGCAGTATTTT
CDR3aa: CASSEGSGRGDTQYF

d_gene: .
v_gene: TRBV9
j_gene: TRBJ1-4
abundance: .
CDR3nt: TGTGCCAGCAGCGTAGGTACCACCCCTAATGAAAAACTGTTTTTT
CDR3aa: CASSVGTTPNEKLFF

d_gene: TRBD1
v_gene: TRBV18
j_gene: TRBJ2-7
abundance: .
CDR3nt: TGTGCCAGCTCACCGGGACAGATCCGCACCTACGAGCAGTACTTC
CDR3aa: CASSPGQIRTYEQYF

d_gene: .
v_gene: TRBV19
j_gene: TRBJ1-4
abundance: .
CDR3nt: TGTGCCAGTAGTATGGTAGCCTCTCGGGGAGAAAAACTGTTTTTT
CDR3aa: CASSMVASRGEKLFF

d_gene: .
v_gene: TRBV4-2
j_gene: TRBJ2-7
abundance: .
CDR3nt: TGTGCCAGCAGCGTTAACTCGGGGAGCTACGAGCAGTACTTC
CDR3aa: CASSVNSGSYEQYF

d_gene: TRBD1
v_gene: TRBV7-9
j_gene: TRBJ1-3
abundance: .
CDR3nt: TGTGCCAGCAGCTTTGGTCGCCCGGGACAGGGGACTGGAAACACCATATATTTT
CDR3aa: CASSFGRPGQGTGNTIYF

d_gene: .
v_gene: TRBV11-3
j_gene: TRBJ2-1
abundance: .
CDR3nt: TGTGCCAGCAGCCCCAATGCCGGGGAGCAGTTCTTC
CDR3aa: CASSPNAGEQFF

d_gene: TRBD2
v_gene: TRBV28
j_gene: TRBJ2-2
abundance: .
CDR3nt: TGTGCCAGCAGTAATCCGGGAGGGGTTAACACCGGGGAGCTGTTTTTT
CDR3aa: CASSNPGGVNTGELFF

d_gene: .
v_gene: TRBV25-1
j_gene: TRBJ2-7
abundance: .
CDR3nt: TGTGCCAGCAGGATGGAGCGGCTCTCCTACGAGCAGTACTTC
CDR3aa: CASRMERLSYEQYF

d_gene: .
v_gene: TRBV2
j_gene: TRBJ1-4
abundance: .
CDR3nt: TGTGCCAGCAGTGATATGGGTCAGGCTAATGAAAAACTGTTTTTT
CDR3aa: CASSDMGQANEKLFF

d_gene: .
v_gene: TRBV7-2
j_gene: TRBJ2-1
abundance: .
CDR3nt: TGTGCCAGCCGCATTAGCTCCTACAATGAGCAGTTCTTC
CDR3aa: CASRISSYNEQFF

d_gene: TRBD2
v_gene: TRBV18
j_gene: TRBJ2-1
abundance: .
CDR3nt: TGTGCCAGCTCACCATTACGGGAGGCAGGAAATGAGCAGTTCTTC
CDR3aa: CASSPLREAGNEQFF

d_gene: TRBD2
v_gene: TRBV7-9
j_gene: TRBJ2-1
abundance: .
CDR3nt: TGTGCCAGCAGCTTAGAAATACTAGCGGGAGGGCCAATAAGCAATGAGCAGTTCTTC
CDR3aa: CASSLEILAGGPISNEQFF

d_gene: .
v_gene: TRBV7-2
j_gene: TRBJ1-5
abundance: .
CDR3nt: TGTGCCAGCAGCTTAAGTGGAGCCGGAGGGGTTCAGCCCCAGCATTTT
CDR3aa: CASSLSGAGGVQPQHF

d_gene: .
v_gene: TRBV25-1
j_gene: TRBJ2-3
abundance: .
CDR3nt: TGTGCCAGCATTGACTCCCGGGACTCTACAGATACGCAGTATTTT
CDR3aa: CASIDSRDSTDTQYF

d_gene: .
v_gene: TRBV5-8
j_gene: TRBJ1-4
abundance: .
CDR3nt: TGTGCCAGCAGCAGGGTTGGCGAAAAACTGTTTTTT
CDR3aa: CASSRVGEKLFF

d_gene: TRBD2
v_gene: TRBV5-3
j_gene: TRBJ2-1
abundance: .
CDR3nt: TGTGCCAGAAGCTCGGGACTAGGGGTCCGTATTTCCTACAATGAGCAGTTCTTC
CDR3aa: CARSSGLGVRISYNEQFF

d_gene: .
v_gene: TRBV12-2
j_gene: TRBJ2-7
abundance: .
CDR3nt: TGTGCAAGTCGCTTAGGAGACAGATTAATCTCCTACGAGCAGTACTTC
CDR3aa: CASRLGDRLISYEQYF

d_gene: .
v_gene: TRBV25-1
j_gene: TRBJ1-6
abundance: .
CDR3nt: TGTGCCAGCAGTGAACAGGTCTGGGATTCACCCCTCCACTTT
CDR3aa: CASSEQVWDSPLHF

d_gene: .
v_gene: TRBV4-1
j_gene: TRBJ2-5
abundance: .
CDR3nt: TGCGCCAGCAGCTATTCGGCCAGCGCAAATAAACAAGAGACCCAGTACTTC
CDR3aa: CASSYSASANKQETQYF

d_gene: TRBD1
v_gene: TRBV7-9
j_gene: TRBJ2-1
abundance: .
CDR3nt: TGTGCCAGCAGCTTCTATCGGACAGGGGGCCTTAGCTCCTACAATGAGCAGTTCTTC
CDR3aa: CASSFYRTGGLSSYNEQFF